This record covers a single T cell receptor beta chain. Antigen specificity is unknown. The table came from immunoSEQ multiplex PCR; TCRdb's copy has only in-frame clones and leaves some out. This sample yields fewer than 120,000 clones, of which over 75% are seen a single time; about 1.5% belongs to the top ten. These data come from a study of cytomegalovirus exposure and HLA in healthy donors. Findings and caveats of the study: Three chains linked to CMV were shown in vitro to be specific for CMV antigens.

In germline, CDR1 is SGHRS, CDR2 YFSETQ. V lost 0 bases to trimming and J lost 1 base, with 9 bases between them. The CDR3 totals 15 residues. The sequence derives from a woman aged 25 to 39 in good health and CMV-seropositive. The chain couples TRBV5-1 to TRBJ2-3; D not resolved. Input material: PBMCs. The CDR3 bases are TGCGCCAGCAGCTTGGCCTTTTCTCGCACAGATACGCAGTATTTT. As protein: CASSLAFSRTDTQYF.